Listed below are T cell receptor beta chains from one sample, sequenced in a study of T cell repertoires in cytomegalovirus infection. A single record per CDR3 protein comes from TCRdb applying MiXCR to the reads. The sample has hundreds of thousands of distinct CDR3 sequences; about 42% are singletons. The antigens for these receptors are not known. Sequenced material: cultured PBMCs, taken from culture after CMV antigen stimulation. Receptors originate from a human donor in good health (CMV status not recorded). Some clones in this sample may be carry-over from other donors' samples. The CDR3 runs from the conserved cysteine through the conserved F or W. A D gene is named only where the DNA matches it firmly. Size values are once, few and many counts, or a class for expanded clones, and some rows have none.

clone size	J gene	V gene	D gene	CDR3 DNA	CDR3 protein
-	TRBJ2-5	TRBV19	TRBD2	TGTGCCAGTAGTCGAGCGGGGTCCGAAGAGACCCAGTACTTC	CASSRAGSEETQYF
few	TRBJ2-7	TRBV6-1	-	TGTGCCAGCAGTGAAGTTATTGCGACAGGACCCTTCTACGAGCAGTACTTC	CASSEVIATGPFYEQYF
-	TRBJ2-1	TRBV2	-	TGTGCCAGCAGTGATGAGGTTGTAGGCAATGAGCAGTTCTTC	CASSDEVVGNEQFF
few	TRBJ2-3	TRBV7-6	-	TGTGCCAGCAGCTTAAGGGGGGCGGGCGCCACAGATACGCAGTATTTT	CASSLRGAGATDTQYF
-	TRBJ2-3	TRBV12-3/TRBV12-4	TRBD2	TGTGCCAGCAGTCTCCAGACTAGCGGGAGGGCAAATACGCAGTATTTT	CASSLQTSGRANTQYF
few	TRBJ2-1	TRBV5-5	-	TGTGCCAGCAGCCGGATACCGCGGGACCCTAACAATGAGCAGTTCTTC	CASSRIPRDPNNEQFF
few	TRBJ1-2	TRBV11-2	-	TGTGCCAGCACCTGGGGAGGGGAAGCTAACTATGGCTACACCTTC	CASTWGGEANYGYTF
many	TRBJ1-1	TRBV7-2	-	TGTGCCAGCAGCTTAGTAGCAGGGGTCGCCACTGAAGCTTTCTTT	CASSLVAGVATEAFF
few	TRBJ2-1	TRBV7-2	-	TGTGCCAGCAGCCCCTACACGGGGGCCTCCTACAATGAGCAGTTCTTC	CASSPYTGASYNEQFF
-	TRBJ2-7	TRBV14	-	TGTGCCAGCAGCCATGGAACACAGACCTACGAGCAGTACTTC	CASSHGTQTYEQYF
-	TRBJ1-4	TRBV27	-	TGTGCCAGCAGTTTATCCCCCAGGGGCGCTGGAACCCCAAATGAAAAACTGTTTTTT	CASSLSPRGAGTPNEKLFF
-	TRBJ2-3	TRBV28	-	TGTGCCAGCAGGTCTCTCCGGGGTTCTAGCACAGATACGCAGTATTTT	CASRSLRGSSTDTQYF
-	TRBJ2-1	TRBV7-7	-	TGTGCCAGCAGCTTAGGGGGGACCCACAATGAGCAGTTCTTC	CASSLGGTHNEQFF
few	TRBJ2-1	TRBV7-2	-	TGTGCCAGCAGCTTAGCTGCCCCAACCTCCTACAATGAGCAGTTCTTC	CASSLAAPTSYNEQFF
-	TRBJ2-7	TRBV7-2	-	TGTGCCAGCAGCACAGATGGCTACGAGCAGTACTTC	CASSTDGYEQYF
-	TRBJ2-1	TRBV7-2	-	TGTGCCAGCAGCTTTCCCCGACAGGGAGGAGGGGGCCCTAGCTCCTACAATGAGCAGTTCTTC	CASSFPRQGGGGPSSYNEQFF
once	TRBJ1-6	TRBV20-1	TRBD1	TGCAGTGCTAGGAAGACAGGGGTTTATAATTCACCCCTCCACTTT	CSARKTGVYNSPLHF
-	TRBJ2-3	TRBV7-2	TRBD2	TGTGCCAGCAGCCGGGGACGGGGGGGCCTTATGGGCACAGATACGCAGTATTTT	CASSRGRGGLMGTDTQYF
-	TRBJ1-5	TRBV19	-	TGTGCCAGTAGTATTAGGTCCCTCATTCACGGGCATCAGCCCCAGCATTTT	CASSIRSLIHGHQPQHF
few	TRBJ1-6	TRBV7-9	TRBD1	TGTGCCAGCAGCTTATTGATCACAGGGGGCTACTCACCCCTCCACTTT	CASSLLITGGYSPLHF
few	TRBJ1-5	TRBV7-2	TRBD1	TGTGCCAGCAGCTTAGCGGGCAGGGGGGGCCAGCCCCAGCATTTT	CASSLAGRGGQPQHF
-	TRBJ2-1	TRBV20-1	TRBD1	TGCAGAGCCCGACAGGGCAACAATGAGCAGTTCTTC	CRARQGNNEQFF
-	TRBJ2-7	TRBV4-1	TRBD1	TGCGCCAGCAGCCTCAAATGGGATCCCGGGACAGGACACTACGAGCAGTACTTC	CASSLKWDPGTGHYEQYF
few	TRBJ2-7	TRBV6-1	-	TGTGCCAGCAGTCGGGACGGCTCCTACGAGCAGTACTTC	CASSRDGSYEQYF
-	TRBJ2-7	TRBV29-1	TRBD1	TGCAGCGTCGTGCCCGACAGGGCGGAGGAATACGAGCAGTACTTC	CSVVPDRAEEYEQYF
-	TRBJ2-1	TRBV11-3	-	TGTGCCAGCAGCCCCCCTGGCGGCCTAGGGAATGAGCAGTTCTTC	CASSPPGGLGNEQFF
-	TRBJ2-3	TRBV20-1	-	TGCAGTGCTAGCGGCGTAACAGATACGCAGTATTTT	CSASGVTDTQYF
-	TRBJ2-1	TRBV7-6	-	TGTGCCAGCAGCTTAGCGGGAGCGTACTCCTACAATGAGCAGTTCTTC	CASSLAGAYSYNEQFF
-	TRBJ2-7	TRBV12-3/TRBV12-4	-	TGTGCCAGCAGTTTTGGGCAGAGCCATTACGAGCAGTACTTC	CASSFGQSHYEQYF
-	TRBJ2-5	TRBV24-1	-	TGTGCCACTTCGGGGGGCTCTGATTCCCCAGAGACCCAGTACTTC	CATSGGSDSPETQYF
few	TRBJ2-7	TRBV7-2	-	TGTGCCAGCGGACGGCTTCGGGGTCAGGGCGGGTCCTACGAGCAGTACTTC	CASGRLRGQGGSYEQYF
once	TRBJ2-3	TRBV27	TRBD1	TGTGCCAGCAGTGCTGGGACAGGGGGCGTAGATACGCAGTCTTTT	CASSAGTGGVDTQSF
many	TRBJ2-1	TRBV11-3	-	TGTGCCAGCAGCTTAGTACGCCGTTCCTACAATGAGCAGTTCTTC	CASSLVRRSYNEQFF
-	TRBJ2-1	TRBV11-2	TRBD2	TGTGCCAGCAGCTTAGATTGGCTAGCGGGCAATGAGCAGTTCTTC	CASSLDWLAGNEQFF
-	TRBJ2-1	TRBV5-1	-	TGCGCCAGCAGCTTCCATTACAATGAGCAGTTCTTC	CASSFHYNEQFF
-	TRBJ2-3	TRBV12-5	-	TGTGCTAGTGGCCAAGGTCGGGGCACAGATACGCAGTATTTT	CASGQGRGTDTQYF
-	TRBJ1-1	TRBV6-1	TRBD1	TGTGCCAGCAGGACAGGGGCCACTGAAGCTTTCTTT	CASRTGATEAFF
-	TRBJ2-7	TRBV6-1	-	TGTGCCAGCAGGTGGGGGGCAGTCGAGCAGTACTTC	CASRWGAVEQYF
-	TRBJ2-3	TRBV24-1	TRBD1	TGTGCCACCAGCCAGGGGGAGCTCCCAGATACGCAGTATTTT	CATSQGELPDTQYF
-	TRBJ1-5	TRBV5-6	-	TGTGCCAGCAGCCTCCCGGGGGGGCCCCAGCATTTT	CASSLPGGPQHF
-	TRBJ2-1	TRBV6-2/TRBV6-3	-	TGTGCCAGCAGTTACCCCGGGACAGAGCAGTTCTTC	CASSYPGTEQFF
-	TRBJ1-4	TRBV12-3/TRBV12-4	-	TGTGCCAGCACCGACTTCGGGCGGGGGCCCAATGAAAAACTGTTTTTT	CASTDFGRGPNEKLFF
-	TRBJ2-1	TRBV2	-	TGTGCCAGCAGTTACTTCGATGAGCAGTTCTTC	CASSYFDEQFF
few	TRBJ2-7	TRBV7-2	TRBD2	TGTGCCAGCAGCCGGACGATAGCGGGAGGGAGCTCCTACGAGCAGTACTTC	CASSRTIAGGSSYEQYF
-	TRBJ1-5	TRBV2	TRBD1	TGTGCCAGCAAAGACCTCGGACAGGGTGATCAGCCCCAGCATTTT	CASKDLGQGDQPQHF
-	TRBJ2-5	TRBV28	TRBD1	TGTGCCAGCAGTCGGACAGGGCTATTGGAGACCCAGTACTTC	CASSRTGLLETQYF
-	TRBJ1-6	TRBV6-1	TRBD1	TGTGCCAGCTGGGGACAGTCCACATATAATTCACCCCTCCACTTT	CASWGQSTYNSPLHF
-	TRBJ1-1	TRBV12-3/TRBV12-4	-	TGTGCCAGCAGTTTTTTGGGGCAAGCTTTCTTT	CASSFLGQAFF
few	TRBJ2-1	TRBV6-8	TRBD2	TGTGCCAGCAGTTACTCTGGGACTACCAGTACTGAGCAGTTCTTC	CASSYSGTTSTEQFF
-	TRBJ2-7	TRBV3-1	-	TGTGCCAGCAGCCACCAGACAGGCGGACCCTACGAGCAGTACTTC	CASSHQTGGPYEQYF
-	TRBJ2-1	TRBV24-1	TRBD2	TGTGCCACCAGTGATTTTATAACTAGCGGGAATGTCTACAATGAGCAGTTCTTC	CATSDFITSGNVYNEQFF
-	TRBJ2-7	TRBV20-1	TRBD2	TGCAGTGCGGCTAGCGGGTCCTACGAGCAGTACTTC	CSAASGSYEQYF
-	TRBJ2-7	TRBV15	-	TGTGCCACCAGCACCAGGAGTCGCGAGCAGTACTTC	CATSTRSREQYF
-	TRBJ2-5	TRBV20-1	-	TGCAGTGCTAGAGTACGGGTACAAGAGACCCAGTACTTC	CSARVRVQETQYF